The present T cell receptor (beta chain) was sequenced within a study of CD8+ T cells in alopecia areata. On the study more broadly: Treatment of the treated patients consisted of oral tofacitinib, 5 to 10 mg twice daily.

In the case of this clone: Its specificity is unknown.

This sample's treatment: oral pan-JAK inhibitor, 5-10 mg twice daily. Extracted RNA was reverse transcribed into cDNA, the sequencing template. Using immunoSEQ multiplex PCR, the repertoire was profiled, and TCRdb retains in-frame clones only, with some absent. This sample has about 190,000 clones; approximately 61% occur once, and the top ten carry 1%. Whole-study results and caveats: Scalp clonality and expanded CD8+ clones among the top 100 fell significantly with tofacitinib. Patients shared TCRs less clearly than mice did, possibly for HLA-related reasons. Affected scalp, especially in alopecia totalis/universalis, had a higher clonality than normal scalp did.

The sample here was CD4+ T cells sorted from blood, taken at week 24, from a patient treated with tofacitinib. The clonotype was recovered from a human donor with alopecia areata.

This CDR3 is CASSDGQGYTGELFF. The CDR3 coding sequence is TGCGCCAGCAGCGACGGACAGGGTTACACCGGGGAGCTGTTTTTT. The V and J genes are TRBV5-1 and TRBJ2-2, with 8 bases matching TRBD1. Germline assignment: CDR1 SGHRS and CDR2 YFSETQ. The V segment lost 4 bases and the J segment 3 bases; nucleotides outside the gene matches: 5. This CDR3 has 15 residues.